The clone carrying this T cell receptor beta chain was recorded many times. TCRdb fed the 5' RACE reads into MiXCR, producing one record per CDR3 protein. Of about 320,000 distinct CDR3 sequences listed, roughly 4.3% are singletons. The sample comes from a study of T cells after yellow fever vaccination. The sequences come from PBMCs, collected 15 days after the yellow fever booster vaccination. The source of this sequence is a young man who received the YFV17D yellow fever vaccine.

The CDR3 DNA is TGTGCCAGCAGTGTCGGGCGGGGGGGCACAGATACGCAGTATTTT. It translates to CASSVGRGGTDTQYF. This rearrangement joins TRBV2 to TRBJ2-3; 8 bases are a match to TRBD2. Trimming took 4 bases from V and 1 from J; bases not matched to a gene: 4. Germline assignment: CDR1 SNHLY and CDR2 FYNNEI. This CDR3 comprises 15 residues.